This T cell receptor (beta chain) originates from a study of blood T cells in healthy people across ages. This CDR3 has 15 residues. Germline assignment: CDR1 SGHRS and CDR2 YFSETQ. V was pared by 1 base and J by 6 bases, with 6 bases of the junction left unmatched. This clonotype showed up many times. A J-beta primer mix and a sample-barcoded 5' primer were used in a second PCR of about 6 to 12 cycles. TCRdb analysed the 5' RACE reads with MiXCR anew, one entry per CDR3 protein. The table has about 1.1 million distinct CDR3 sequences, under 40% seen once; the top ten hold about an eighth. Sample: blood. The chain joins TRBV5-1 to TRBJ2-1; 8 nucleotides match TRBD1. The receptor comes from a man aged 18 to 30 in good health. CDR3 sequence (DNA): TGCGCCAGCAGCTTGCTGCAGGGGGCTGGCAATGAGCAGTTCTTC. Translation gives CASSLLQGAGNEQFF.